The 3 T cell receptor beta chains in this list originate from one sample, sequenced in a study of identical twins. One entry per CDR3 protein results from TCRdb running MiXCR on the 5' RACE reads. This table holds some 790,000 distinct CDR3 sequences, about 20% found once. The sample was also linked to a second study, of T cells expressing NK-cell markers.

The sequenced sample was PBMCs. These receptors came from a young woman in good health.

The sample holds a few counts of this clonotype. The CDR3 sequence is CASKPRDRDYNEQFF. Written as DNA, the CDR3 is TGTGCCAGTAAACCGAGGGACAGGGATTACAATGAGCAGTTCTTC. The rearrangement uses TRBV12-3 or TRBV12-4 and TRBJ2-1, with TRBD1 identical over 9 bases. V was clipped by 9 bases and J by 4 bases; unmatched bases: 10. This CDR3 is built from 15 residues.

The gene calls are TRBV5-1 and TRBJ1-1, with TRBD1 matching over 8 bases. This CDR3 contains 14 residues. Germline V lookup: CDR1 SGHRS, CDR2 YFSETQ. V lost 4 bases and J lost 2; bases outside the gene matches: 4. The CDR3 loop reads CASSDGQGNTEAFF. In DNA form, the CDR3 reads TGCGCCAGCAGCGATGGACAGGGCAACACTGAAGCTTTCTTT.

The V and J genes are TRBV5-5 and TRBJ2-1, with D perhaps matching TRBD1 (6 bases). From germline, CDR1 is SGHKS and CDR2 YYEKEE (reference sequence). The CDR3 contains 14 residues. With 5 bases removed from V and 3 bases from J, the gap between germline ends came to 12 bases. CDR3 protein: CASRADSDYNEQFF. In nucleotides, the CDR3 is TGTGCCAGCAGGGCGGACAGTGACTACAATGAGCAGTTCTTC.